This T cell receptor beta chain was recovered during a study of control samples from healthy donors and cancer patients. Trimming left V 1 base short and J 5 bases short, with 8 bases between. CDR1 is SGHAT, CDR2 FQNNGV, per germline. The CDR3 extends over 13 amino acids. Repertoires were generated with immunoSEQ multiplex PCR, while TCRdb's copy carries only in-frame clones and drops some. The repertoire includes 35,000 to 45,000 clones, around 90% of them detected once, and about a fifth sits in the top ten. This chain joins TRBV11-2 and TRBJ2-5; unclear D gene. The specimen was PBMCs. The clonotype comes from a woman in her thirties or forties with head and neck cancer. The CDR3 DNA reads TGTGCCAGCAGCTTAGGGTACACCGAGACCCAGTACTTC. Residues: CASSLGYTETQYF.